This T cell receptor (beta chain) appears in the sequencing data of a study of blood T cells in healthy people across ages (dated by TCRdb to between 2015 and 2016). Regarding the research as a whole: In model experiments, template switching captured about one uniquely barcoded TCR beta cDNA molecule for every two T cells. Age-related changes in TCR beta repertoire diversity were measured in the study by deep sequencing normalized with unique cDNA molecular identifiers. The donors were divided into four age groups: young (average around 15 years), middle-aged (about 39), aged (around 67) and long-lived (roughly 86). To avoid experimental bias, donors of different ages were distributed randomly across sequencing lanes. Using the same blood draw, the study looked at two additional independent replicas of 1 million unique cDNA reads for two donors, one aged 18 to 30 and the other aged 80 or older. General conclusions and limits of the study: Observed TCR beta diversity per million T cells fell roughly linearly with age, and a significant reduction was already apparent by age roughly 40. Because donor CMV infection status was unknown, age-related changes in expanded clonotypes were potentially confounded. Estimates of total diversity based on one million sequenced T cells were regarded as lower bounds and as underestimates. Compared with the aged group, the long-lived group had more naive CD4+ T cells, fewer expanded clones and increased TCR diversity, a pattern suggesting age selection. Because profiling used bulk unsorted PBMCs, naive and antigen-experienced compartments could not be compared conclusively. The percentage of naive T cells measured by flow cytometry correlated strongly with observed TCR beta diversity.

Systemically healthy Caucasian individuals from Russia, roughly 40 in total and aged roughly 6 to 100 years, were included as donors. Each donor gave 8.5 to 10 milliliters of peripheral blood, collected into EDTA-treated Vacutainer tubes. PBMCs were isolated by Ficoll-Paque density-gradient centrifugation, with at least 7 million obtained per sample. Trizol reagent was used to extract total RNA from the PBMCs, yielding at least 5.5 micrograms per sample. For every donor, an aliquot of PBMCs went through flow cytometry to measure the percentages of naive CD45RAhigh/CD27high T cells. The germline V gene supplies CDR1 SGHVS and CDR2 FQNEAQ. The trim is 5 bases for V and 7 bases for J, with a gap of 21 bases between the germline ends. Measured from the cysteine to the phenylalanine, the CDR3 is 16 residues long. Here the CDR3 DNA is all that survives: 48 bases in frame from base 1. This clonotype has just a few counts. Its antigen is unknown. Per-base quality was not reported, and no clone a single base away is much larger than it.

The protocol used for the library was 5' RACE. Reads for this sample came from an Illumina HiSeq 2500. A second roughly 6 to 12 cycle PCR used a sample-barcoded 5' primer and a J-beta primer mix. Each TCR beta cDNA molecule received a unique molecular identifier from a template-switch 5' adaptor carrying 12 random nucleotides. Each sample yielded at least 3 million CDR3-containing paired-end reads. First-strand cDNA was synthesized from all RNA with the Mint cDNA synthesis kit, primed by a TRBC-specific oligonucleotide. After uracil-DNA glycosylase treatment, a first 18-cycle PCR used universal primers M1SS and BC2_uni_R on all cDNA. Concerning the study's data processing: For normalization, 1 million high-quality reads were randomly selected from each sample, with every read carrying a distinct molecular identifier. Instead of being binned into consensus sequences, reads with shared molecular identifiers were discarded. MiTCR, run with a Q25 quality threshold and the strictest error-elimination algorithm, handled CDR3 identification, clonotype clustering and error correction. A nonparametric unseen species model with Euler transformation was used to estimate lower-bound total TCR beta diversity. Starting from the raw public reads, TCRdb applied fastp trimming at Q25, assembled clones with MiXCR and retained in-frame beta chains. CDR3 protein sequences are deduplicated, and each keeps its most common genes and DNA. The V and J calls reflect TCRdb's pipeline rather than the authors' work. The sample includes 550,000 to 750,000 distinct CDR3 sequences, with under 25% observed a single time. The ten largest account for roughly 3.6% of the sample.

The chain uses TRBV7-8 and TRBJ2-1, and TRBD2 may be the D gene, going by 6 matching bases. The sequenced sample consisted of blood. This receptor was taken from a man between 65 and 79 years old in good health. The nucleotide sequence is TGTGCCAGCAGCCCTCGGCGAGCGGGCCGTTGGAATGAGCAGTTCTTC. Its protein product is CASSPRRAGRWNEQFF.